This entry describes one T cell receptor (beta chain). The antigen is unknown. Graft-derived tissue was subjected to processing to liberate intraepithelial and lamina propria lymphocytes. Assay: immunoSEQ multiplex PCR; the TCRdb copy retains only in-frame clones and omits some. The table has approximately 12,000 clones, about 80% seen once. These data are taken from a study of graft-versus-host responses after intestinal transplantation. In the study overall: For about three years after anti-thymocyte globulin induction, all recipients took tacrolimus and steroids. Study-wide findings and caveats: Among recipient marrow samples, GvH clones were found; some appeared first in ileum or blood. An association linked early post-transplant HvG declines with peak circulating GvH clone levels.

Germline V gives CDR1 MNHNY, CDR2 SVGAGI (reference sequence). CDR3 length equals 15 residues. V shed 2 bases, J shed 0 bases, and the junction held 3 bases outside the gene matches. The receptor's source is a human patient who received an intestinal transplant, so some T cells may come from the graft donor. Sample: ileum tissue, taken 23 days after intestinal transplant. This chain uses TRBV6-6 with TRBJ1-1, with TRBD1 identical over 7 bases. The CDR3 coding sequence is TGTGCCAGCAGTTACAGGGACAGTTTGAACACTGAAGCTTTCTTT. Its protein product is CASSYRDSLNTEAFF.